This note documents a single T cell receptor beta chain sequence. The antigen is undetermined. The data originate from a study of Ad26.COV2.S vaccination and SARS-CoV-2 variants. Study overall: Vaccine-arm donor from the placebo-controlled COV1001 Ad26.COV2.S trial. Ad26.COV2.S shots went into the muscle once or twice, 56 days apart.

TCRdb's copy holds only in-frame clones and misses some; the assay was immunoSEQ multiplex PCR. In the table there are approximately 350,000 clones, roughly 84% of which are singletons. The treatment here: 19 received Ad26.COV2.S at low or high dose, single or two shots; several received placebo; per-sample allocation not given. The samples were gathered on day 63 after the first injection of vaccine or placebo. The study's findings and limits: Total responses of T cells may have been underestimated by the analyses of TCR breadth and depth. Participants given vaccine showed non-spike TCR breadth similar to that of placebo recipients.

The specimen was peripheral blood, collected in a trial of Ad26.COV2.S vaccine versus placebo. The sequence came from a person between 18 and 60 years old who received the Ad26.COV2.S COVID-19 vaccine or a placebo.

The CDR3 here is CASSRSSMAANVLTF. CDR3 nucleotides: TGTGCCAGCAGCCGATCCAGTATGGCGGCCAACGTCCTGACTTTC. The V call is TRBV27, the J call TRBJ2-6, with D unclear. The V end was cut by 6 bases, the J end by 6 bases, with 15 bases between. The length of the CDR3 is 15 residues. Germline assignment: CDR1 MNHEY and CDR2 SMNVEV (reference sequence). Full variable domain (outside the CDR3, taken from reference TRBV27 and TRBJ2-6): EAQVTQNPRYLITVTGKKLTVTCSQNMNHEYMSWYRQDPGLGLRQIYYSMNVEVTDKGDVPEGYKVSRKEKRNFPLILESPSPNQTSLYFCASSRSSMAANVLTFGAGSRLTVL.